Presented here are 21 T cell receptor beta chains from one specimen sequenced in a study of T cell responses to AZD1222 COVID-19 vaccine. The method was immunoSEQ multiplex PCR; TCRdb's version includes in-frame clones alone and lacks a portion of them. This sample has about 120,000 clones, with 85% to 90% found just once. The sequencing used peripheral blood, collected 28 days after the second AZD1222 dose. The source is an adult who received the AZD1222 COVID-19 vaccine.

This chain uses TRBV5-1 with TRBJ2-7, with 9 bases aligning to TRBD1. There are 15 residues in the CDR3. The J segment lost 7 bases and the V segment lost 0 bases, leaving 8 bases of the junction unmatched. Germline lookup yields CDR1 SGHRS and CDR2 YFSETQ. The CDR3 nucleotides read TGCGCCAGCAGCTTGGCCGGGACAGGGCTTGGGGAGCAGTACTTC. It specifies CASSLAGTGLGEQYF.

The genes are TRBV6-5 and TRBJ1-2; 8 nucleotides align to TRBD1. Germline V gives CDR1 MNHEY, CDR2 SVGAGI. The CDR3 spans 14 residues. With V trimmed by 6 bases and J by 0 bases, 3 bases remained unmatched. In nucleotides, the CDR3 is TGTGCCAGCAGCTCAGGGGGCGCTAACTATGGCTACACCTTC. Translated, it gives CASSSGGANYGYTF.

The V and J genes are TRBV10-3 and TRBJ1-1; D is unresolved. The CDR3 spans 16 residues. The germline CDR1 and CDR2 sequences are ENHRY and SYGVKD. V was trimmed by 0 bases and J by 0 bases, leaving 11 bases between them. This CDR3 reads CAISESFGSMNTEAFF. The CDR3 DNA follows: TGTGCCATCAGTGAGTCGTTCGGCAGCATGAACACTGAAGCTTTCTTT.

The rearrangement joins TRBV2 to TRBJ1-2; 10 bases match TRBD1. This CDR3 is 17 amino acids long. V gave up 8 bases and J gave up 1 base; unmatched junction bases: 13. CDR1 and CDR2 (germline): SNHLY, FYNNEI. In DNA, the CDR3 is TGTGCCAGCCGAGGCCGGGACAGGGGAAGGGGTAACTATGGCTACACCTTC. It yields the protein CASRGRDRGRGNYGYTF. Looking up the rest from reference TRBV2 and TRBJ1-2 gives the full variable domain: EPEVTQTPSHQVTQMGQEVILRCVPISNHLYFYWYRQILGQKVEFLVSFYNNEISEKSEIFDDQFSVERPDGSNFTLKIRSTKLEDSAMYFCASRGRDRGRGNYGYTFGSGTRLTVV.

V usage is TRBV29-1 and J usage is TRBJ1-1; possibly TRBD1 for D (5 bases). Germline values: CDR1 SQVTM, CDR2 ANQGSEA. CDR3 length: 13 amino acids. V lost 2 bases and J 1 base, leaving 8 bases between the germline ends. The CDR3 is CSVERTQNTEAFF. CDR3 coding DNA: TGCAGCGTTGAAAGGACACAGAACACTGAAGCTTTCTTT.

The chain joins TRBV7-9 to TRBJ2-7, with a tentative D call TRBD1 (6 bases). Trimming stripped 5 bases from V and 2 bases from J, with 13 bases between. The CDR3 has 14 residues. The germline V gene encodes CDR1 SEHNR and CDR2 FQNEAQ (reference sequence). Here the CDR3 reads CASSVHDRPYEQYF. CDR3 bases: TGTGCCAGCAGCGTCCATGACAGGCCCTACGAGCAGTACTTC.

The chain uses TRBV4-1 and TRBJ2-4, with D hard to call. The V end lost 1 base, the J end lost 5 bases, and 12 bases lay between the germline ends. The CDR3 loop spans 15 amino acids. Germline CDR1 is MGHRA and CDR2 is YSYEKL. CDR3: CASSQVWLTENIQYF. The CDR3 nucleotides read TGCGCCAGCAGCCAAGTGTGGCTAACGGAAAACATTCAGTACTTC.

The genes are TRBV5-1 and TRBJ1-2; 11 nucleotides align to TRBD1. V was pared by 4 bases and J by 5 bases, with 10 bases of the junction left unmatched. This CDR3 spans 16 amino acids. In germline, CDR1 is SGHRS, CDR2 YFSETQ. CDR3 coding DNA: TGCGCCAGCAGCGTACAGGACAGGGGGCTGGGGTATGGCTACACCTTC. The encoded protein is CASSVQDRGLGYGYTF.

The genes are TRBV7-2 and TRBJ2-7, with TRBD2 matching 7 bases. The CDR3 runs 15 residues. Germline V lookup: CDR1 SGHTA, CDR2 FQGNSA. V shed 2 bases, J shed 2 bases, and the junction held 6 bases outside the gene matches. The CDR3 DNA sequence: TGTGCCAGCAGCTTAAATAGCGGGCCGACCTACGAGCAGTACTTC. Its translation is CASSLNSGPTYEQYF.

The genes are TRBV11-3 and TRBJ2-1; 16 nucleotides line up with TRBD2. V lost 4 bases and J lost 2; bases outside the gene matches: 2. CDR1 is SGHNT, CDR2 YENEEA, per germline. The CDR3 totals 17 residues. For the CDR3, the DNA is TGTGCCAGCAGCTACGGGACTAGCGGGGGGGCCTACAATGAGCAGTTCTTC. Its translation: CASSYGTSGGAYNEQFF.

This chain links TRBV2 with TRBJ1-1; the D is unclear. V was pared by 6 bases and J by 3 bases, with 8 bases between. There are 12 residues in the CDR3. Per germline, CDR1 SNHLY and CDR2 FYNNEI. The CDR3 spells CASRAGYTEAFF. CDR3 nucleotide sequence: TGTGCCAGCAGGGCGGGGTACACTGAAGCTTTCTTT.

The genes are TRBV5-1 and TRBJ2-7; 11 bases match TRBD1. Germline values: CDR1 SGHRS, CDR2 YFSETQ. The CDR3 consists of 14 residues. V lost 5 bases to trimming and J lost 5 bases; unmatched junction nucleotides: 6. The CDR3 DNA is TGCGCCAGCAGGAGGACAGGGGGCACGAACGAGCAGTACTTC. Amino acids: CASRRTGGTNEQYF.

The J gene is TRBJ1-1, the V gene TRBV7-3; 7 bases line up with TRBD1. V shed 4 bases, J shed 11 bases, and the junction held 10 bases outside the gene matches. CDR1 and CDR2 from the germline V gene are SGHTA and FQGTGA. The CDR3 spans 13 residues. CDR3: CASSSKPGGLAFF. CDR3 in DNA: TGTGCCAGCAGCTCGAAACCAGGGGGTTTGGCTTTCTTT. The full variable domain, with the rest looked up from reference TRBV7-3 and TRBJ1-1, is GAGVSQTPSNKVTEKGKYVELRCDPISGHTALYWYRQSLGQGPEFLIYFQGTGAADDSGLPNDRFFAVRPEGSVSTLKIQRTERGDSAVYLCASSSKPGGLAFFGQGTRLTVV.

The CDR3: CASSLGRTDRREKLFF. The CDR3 coding sequence is TGTGCCAGCAGCTTAGGCCGGACAGACCGGAGGGAAAAACTGTTTTTT. The V and J genes are TRBV7-9 and TRBJ1-4; weak D call: TRBD1 (6 bases). CDR1 and CDR2 from the germline V gene are SEHNR and FQNEAQ (reference sequence). V was pared by 1 base and J by 8 bases, with 17 bases between. The CDR3 runs 16 residues.

DNA of the CDR3: TGTGCCAGCAGCTTACAAGGGGGCCCGTTATATGAGCAGTTCTTC. Translation gives CASSLQGGPLYEQFF. J is TRBJ2-1 and V is TRBV7-3, with 7 bases aligning to TRBD1. The J segment lost 8 bases and the V segment lost 2 bases, leaving 9 bases of the junction unmatched. Germline values: CDR1 SGHTA, CDR2 FQGTGA. The length of the CDR3 is 15 residues.

J is TRBJ2-7 and V is TRBV20-1; weak D call: TRBD1 (5 bases). Looked up from germline, CDR1 is DFQATT and CDR2 is SNEGSKA (reference sequence). V lost 3 bases to trimming and J lost 2 bases, with 5 bases between them. The CDR3 loop spans 11 amino acids. The CDR3 here is CSARDTYEQYF. Written as DNA, the CDR3 is TGCAGTGCTAGGGACACCTACGAGCAGTACTTC.

This chain connects TRBV14 to TRBJ1-6; 9 nucleotides agree with TRBD1. The V gene's germline CDR1 is SGHDN and CDR2 FVKESK. V was clipped by 2 bases and J by 5 bases; unmatched bases: 10. The CDR3 sequence is 18 residues long. The CDR3 region has the DNA TGTGCCAGCAGCCAATCCCACGAGGACAGGGGAGATAATTCACCCCTCCACTTT. Amino acid sequence: CASSQSHEDRGDNSPLHF. Full variable domain (outside the CDR3, taken from reference TRBV14 and TRBJ1-6): EAGVTQFPSHSVIEKGQTVTLRCDPISGHDNLYWYRRVMGKEIKFLLHFVKESKQDESGMPNNRFLAERTGGTYSTLKVQPAELEDSGVYFCASSQSHEDRGDNSPLHFGNGTRLTVT.

The chain carries TRBV4-2 and TRBJ2-7; a possible D gene is TRBD1 (5 bases). The CDR3 totals 14 residues. Trimming took off 4 bases at V and 0 bases at J, with 10 bases between the two ends. Germline V gene data show CDR1 as LGHNA and CDR2 as YNFKEQ. The CDR3 coding sequence is TGTGCCAGCAGCCTAGACAGCGACTCCTACGAGCAGTACTTC. Translating it yields CASSLDSDSYEQYF.

The CDR3 DNA sequence: TGTGCCAGCAGCCCCAGCCCGGCAGGTGAGCAGTTCTTC. This sequence encodes CASSPSPAGEQFF. The genes are TRBV13 and TRBJ2-1; D unclear. This CDR3 has 13 amino acids. Germline-derived CDR1 and CDR2 are PRHDT and FYEKMQ (reference sequence). Trimming removed 5 bases at V and 9 bases at J, with 14 bases between.

The V and J genes are TRBV19 and TRBJ2-5, with D tentatively TRBD1 (6 bases). The length of the CDR3 is 16 residues. The ends were cut back, 5 bases at V and 2 bases at J, with 18 bases in the middle. The germline CDR1 and CDR2 sequences are LNHDA and SQIVND (reference sequence). The CDR3 DNA reads as TGTGCCAGTAGTCTCGGGGTAGGGACAAAACAAGAGACCCAGTACTTC. The encoded protein is CASSLGVGTKQETQYF.

The rearrangement uses TRBV9 and TRBJ2-1, with TRBD2 identical over 14 bases. The CDR3 runs 16 residues. Losses at the gene ends were 0 bases for V and 6 bases for J; bases not matched to a gene: 2. The germline V gene encodes CDR1 SGDLS and CDR2 YYNGEE. The CDR3 reads CASSVGLAGGPNEQFF. CDR3 bases: TGTGCCAGCAGCGTAGGACTAGCGGGGGGGCCCAATGAGCAGTTCTTC.